This T cell receptor (beta chain) was profiled in a study of T cells in Graves' hyperthyroidism and ophthalmopathy. Over 18 months, lack of ophthalmopathy progression marked Graves' hyperthyroidism as stable. The V segment lost 5 bases and the J segment 2 bases; nucleotides outside the gene matches: 6. This CDR3 is built from 15 residues. Amplified TCR beta CDR3 regions derived from RNA transcripts. The HTBI primer set served for first-round RT-PCR of the TCR CDR3. TCRdb passed the multiplex PCR reads through MiXCR, listing each CDR3 protein once. The sample lists 600,000 or so distinct CDR3 sequences; about 16% were seen once.

Sequencing was performed on blood. The chain is built from TRBV12-3 or TRBV12-4 and TRBJ1-5, with 7 bases aligning to TRBD1. The TCR comes from a woman aged 25 to 39 with Graves' hyperthyroidism. CDR3 nucleotide sequence: TGTGCCAGCAGTAGATCAGGGGGATGCAATCAGCCCCAGCATTTT. Protein sequence: CASSRSGGCNQPQHF.